The 2 T cell receptor beta chains below all came from one sample that was sequenced in a study of blood T cell repertoires in COVID-19. Repertoires were generated with immunoSEQ multiplex PCR, while TCRdb's copy carries only in-frame clones and drops some. The top ten clones hold roughly a tenth of a sample with hundreds of thousands of clones, 75% to 90% of them seen once. Sequenced: PBMCs or T cells enriched from blood (not recorded which). These receptors all come from a woman in her thirties or forties who had recovered from COVID-19.

The gene calls are TRBV7-9 and TRBJ2-1, with a possible D match to TRBD2 (5 bases). With 2 bases removed from V and 9 bases from J, the gap between germline ends came to 17 bases. The CDR3 runs to 15 residues. Germline CDR1 reads SEHNR; CDR2 reads FQNEAQ (reference sequence). CDR3 DNA: TGTGCCAGCAGCTTAAATGTCGGGAACCCACGTGAGCAGTTCTTC. Translation: CASSLNVGNPREQFF.

In this sample, this clone turned up a few times. V gene TRBV30 combines with J gene TRBJ1-1, with 7 bases that match TRBD1. Per germline, CDR1 GTSNPN and CDR2 SVGIG (reference sequence). Losses at the gene ends were 7 bases for V and 2 bases for J; bases not matched to a gene: 7. The CDR3 totals 13 residues. CDR3 amino acids: CALLGGDNTEAFF. The CDR3 DNA reads TGTGCCTTGTTAGGGGGCGATAACACTGAAGCTTTCTTT.